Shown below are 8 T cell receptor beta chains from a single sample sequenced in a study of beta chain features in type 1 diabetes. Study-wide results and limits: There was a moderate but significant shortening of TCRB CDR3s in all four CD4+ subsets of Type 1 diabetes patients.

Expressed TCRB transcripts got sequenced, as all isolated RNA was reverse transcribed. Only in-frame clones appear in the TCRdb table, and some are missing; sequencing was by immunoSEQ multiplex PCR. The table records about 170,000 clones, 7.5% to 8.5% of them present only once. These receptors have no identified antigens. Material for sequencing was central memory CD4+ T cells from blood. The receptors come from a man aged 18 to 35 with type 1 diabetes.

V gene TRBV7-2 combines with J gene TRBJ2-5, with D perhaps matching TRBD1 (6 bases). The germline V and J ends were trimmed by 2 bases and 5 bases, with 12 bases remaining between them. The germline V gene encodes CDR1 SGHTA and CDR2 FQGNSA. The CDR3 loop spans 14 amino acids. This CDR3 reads CASSLFWQGETQYF. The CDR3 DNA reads TGTGCCAGCAGCTTATTCTGGCAGGGGGAGACCCAGTACTTC.

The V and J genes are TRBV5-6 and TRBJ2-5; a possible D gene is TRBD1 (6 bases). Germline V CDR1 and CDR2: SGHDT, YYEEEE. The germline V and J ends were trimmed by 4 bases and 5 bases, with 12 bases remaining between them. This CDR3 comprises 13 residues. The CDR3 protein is CASSRGGVETQYF. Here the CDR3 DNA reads TGTGCCAGCAGCAGAGGGGGAGTGGAGACCCAGTACTTC.

The DNA of the CDR3 is TGTGCCACCAGCGAGTTTCGTGGTAGCGGGAGTAAAGTGCAGTTCTTC. It is translated as CATSEFRGSGSKVQFF. The chain couples TRBV15 to TRBJ2-1, with 9 bases that match TRBD2. Germline lookup yields CDR1 LNHNV and CDR2 YYDKDF (reference sequence). The V segment lost 5 bases and the J segment 12 bases; nucleotides outside the gene matches: 17. This CDR3 contains 16 residues.

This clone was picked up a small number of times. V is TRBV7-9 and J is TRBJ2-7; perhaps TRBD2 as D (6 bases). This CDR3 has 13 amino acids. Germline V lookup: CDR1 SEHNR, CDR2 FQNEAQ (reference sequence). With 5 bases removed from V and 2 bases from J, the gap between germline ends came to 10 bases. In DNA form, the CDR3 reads TGTGCCAGCAGCGTGGGACTGCCCTACGAGCAGTACTTC. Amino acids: CASSVGLPYEQYF.

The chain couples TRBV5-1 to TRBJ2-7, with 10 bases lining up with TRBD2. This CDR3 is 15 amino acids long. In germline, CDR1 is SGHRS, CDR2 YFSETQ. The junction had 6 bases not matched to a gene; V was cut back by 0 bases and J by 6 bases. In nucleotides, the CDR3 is TGCGCCAGCAGCTTGGCGGCTAGCGGGAGTTCCGAGCAGTACTTC. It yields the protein CASSLAASGSSEQYF.

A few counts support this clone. The CDR3 bases are TGTGCCAGCAGCGTAGGGACAGAAGGCACTGAAGCTTTCTTT. Translation gives CASSVGTEGTEAFF. The chain recombines TRBV9 with TRBJ1-1; tentatively, D is TRBD1 (6 bases). Germline loops: CDR1 SGDLS, CDR2 YYNGEE. Trimming took off 0 bases at V and 4 bases at J, with 10 bases between the two ends. The CDR3 length is 14 residues.

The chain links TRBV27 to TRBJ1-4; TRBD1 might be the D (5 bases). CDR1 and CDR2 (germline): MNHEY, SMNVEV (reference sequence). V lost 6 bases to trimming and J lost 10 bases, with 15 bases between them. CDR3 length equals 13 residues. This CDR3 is CASSWGLRGKLFF. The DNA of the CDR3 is TGTGCCAGCAGCTGGGGTCTTAGGGGAAAACTGTTTTTT.

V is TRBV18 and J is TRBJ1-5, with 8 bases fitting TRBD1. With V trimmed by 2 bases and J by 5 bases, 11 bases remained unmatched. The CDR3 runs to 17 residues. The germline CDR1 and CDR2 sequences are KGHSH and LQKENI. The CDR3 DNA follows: TGTGCCAGCTCACCAGTTTCAGGGGGCAGTTTAGATCAGCCCCAGCATTTT. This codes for CASSPVSGGSLDQPQHF.